The sequence of this TCR beta chain was determined in a study of blood T cells in healthy people across ages. Whole-study findings and limits: Whereas aged donors had fewer naive CD4+ cells, long-lived donors had more of them and higher diversity.

A word on this clonotype: What it recognizes is unknown.

This CDR3 is built from 16 residues. CDR1 is SGHAT and CDR2 is FQNNGV in the germline V gene. V was pared by 1 base and J by 0 bases, with 13 bases between. The use of a sample-barcoded 5' primer and a J-beta primer mix characterized a second PCR of about 7 to 12 cycles. TCRdb reprocessed the 5' RACE reads via MiXCR and lists one record per CDR3 protein. Among about 1,500,000 distinct CDR3 sequences listed, around 42% were seen once. Sequenced input: blood. This TCR derives from a young woman in good health. The rearrangement uses TRBV11-2 and TRBJ2-7; D is perhaps TRBD1 or TRBD2 (6 bases each). The CDR3 DNA follows: TGTGCCAGCAGCTTAGTGCCGGGGGCATCCTCCTACGAGCAGTACTTC. It encodes CASSLVPGASSYEQYF.